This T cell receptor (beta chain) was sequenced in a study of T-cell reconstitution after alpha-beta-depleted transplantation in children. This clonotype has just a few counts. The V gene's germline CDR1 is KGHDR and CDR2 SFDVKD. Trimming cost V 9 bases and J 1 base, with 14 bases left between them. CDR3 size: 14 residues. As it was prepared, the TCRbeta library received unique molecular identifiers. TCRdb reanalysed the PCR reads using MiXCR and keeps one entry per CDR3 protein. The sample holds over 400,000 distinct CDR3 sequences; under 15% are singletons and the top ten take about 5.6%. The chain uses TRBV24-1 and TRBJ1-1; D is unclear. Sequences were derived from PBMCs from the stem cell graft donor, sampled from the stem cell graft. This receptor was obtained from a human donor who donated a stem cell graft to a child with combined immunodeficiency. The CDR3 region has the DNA TGTGCCACCGGGAGGGTGCATGGGAACACTGAAGCTTTCTTT. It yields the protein CATGRVHGNTEAFF.